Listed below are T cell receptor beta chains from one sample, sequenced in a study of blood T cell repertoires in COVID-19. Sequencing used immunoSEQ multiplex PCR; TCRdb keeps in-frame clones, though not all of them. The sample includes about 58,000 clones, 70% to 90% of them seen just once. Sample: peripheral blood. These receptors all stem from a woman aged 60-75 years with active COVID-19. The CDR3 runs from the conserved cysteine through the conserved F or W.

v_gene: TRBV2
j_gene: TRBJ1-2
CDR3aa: CATILNYGYTF

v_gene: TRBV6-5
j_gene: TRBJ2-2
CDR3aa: CASSSGTSSGELFF

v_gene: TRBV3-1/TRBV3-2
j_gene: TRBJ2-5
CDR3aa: CASSHAGIQETQYF

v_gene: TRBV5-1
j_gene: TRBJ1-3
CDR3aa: CASSFTGAGVSGNTIYF

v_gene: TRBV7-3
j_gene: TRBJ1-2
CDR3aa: CASSLSAGEDYGYTF

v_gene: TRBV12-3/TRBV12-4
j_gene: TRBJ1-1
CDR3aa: CASSFPGAEAFF

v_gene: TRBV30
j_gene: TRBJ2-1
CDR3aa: CACVSSRDRGLNEQFF

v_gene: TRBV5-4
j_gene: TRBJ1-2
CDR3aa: CASSLGQTHGYTF

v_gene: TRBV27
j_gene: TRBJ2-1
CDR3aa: CASSLLGGLYNEQFF

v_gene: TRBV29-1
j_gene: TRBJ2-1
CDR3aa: CSVRGQGINEQFF

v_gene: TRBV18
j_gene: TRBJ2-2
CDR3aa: CASSPQGIYGELFF

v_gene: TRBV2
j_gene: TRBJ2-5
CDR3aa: CASTGGRQETQYF

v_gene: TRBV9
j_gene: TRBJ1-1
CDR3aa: CASTQGTGGRNTEAFF

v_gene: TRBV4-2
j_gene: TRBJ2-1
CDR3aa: CASSQDKGWRLAGGEQFF

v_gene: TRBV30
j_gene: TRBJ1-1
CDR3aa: CAWSLVQEAFF

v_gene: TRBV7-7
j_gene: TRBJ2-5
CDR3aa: CASSLAPRYSQETQYF

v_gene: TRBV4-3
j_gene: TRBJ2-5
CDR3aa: CASSQTGTWDGTQYF

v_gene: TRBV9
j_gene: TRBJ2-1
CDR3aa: CASSVGGPYNEQFF

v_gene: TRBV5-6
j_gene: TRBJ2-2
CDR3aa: CASREQGNGELFF

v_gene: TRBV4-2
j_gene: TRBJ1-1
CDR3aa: CASSRQGAAEAFF

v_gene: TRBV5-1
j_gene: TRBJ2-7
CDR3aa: CASSIRGNYEQYF

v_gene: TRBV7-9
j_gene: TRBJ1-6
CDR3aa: CASSLQGNNNSPLHF

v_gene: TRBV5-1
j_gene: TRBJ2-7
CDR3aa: CASSLGTAFYEQYF

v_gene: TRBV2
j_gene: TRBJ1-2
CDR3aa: CASTLEGGPSGYTF

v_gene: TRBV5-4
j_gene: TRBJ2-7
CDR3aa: CASSTLGERNEQYF

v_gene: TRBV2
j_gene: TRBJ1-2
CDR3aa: CASSVDSSGTNYGYTF

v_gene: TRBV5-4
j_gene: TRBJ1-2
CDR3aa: CASSLGAQYGYTF

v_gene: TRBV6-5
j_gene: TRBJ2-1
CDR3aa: CASGDRGSYNEQFF

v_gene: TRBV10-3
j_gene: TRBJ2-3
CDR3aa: CAISGQGTGSHTDTQYF

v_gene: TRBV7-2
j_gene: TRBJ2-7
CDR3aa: CASSLRETGYEQYF

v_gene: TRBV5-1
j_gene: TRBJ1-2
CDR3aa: CASSLKVGRGGNYGYTF

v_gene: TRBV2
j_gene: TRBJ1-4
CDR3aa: CASRRPGQGAREEKLFF

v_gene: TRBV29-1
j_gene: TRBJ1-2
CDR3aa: CSVSARLGDRGSPTNYGYTF

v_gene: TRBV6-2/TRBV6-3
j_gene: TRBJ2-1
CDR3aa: CASSLGLAGALYNEQFF

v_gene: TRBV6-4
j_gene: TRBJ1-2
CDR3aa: CASRGGAGGYTF

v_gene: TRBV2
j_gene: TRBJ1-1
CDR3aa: CASSGSGGLNTEAFF

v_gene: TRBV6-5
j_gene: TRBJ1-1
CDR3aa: CASSLTTDREAFF

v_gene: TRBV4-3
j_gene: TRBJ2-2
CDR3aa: CASSSGLAGGNTGELFF

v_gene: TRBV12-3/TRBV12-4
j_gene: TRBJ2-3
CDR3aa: CAGSIGDTQYF

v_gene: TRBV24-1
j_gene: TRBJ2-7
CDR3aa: CATSEPALDRGPYEQYF

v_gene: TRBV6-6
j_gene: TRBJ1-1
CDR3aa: CASSLGQGEAFF

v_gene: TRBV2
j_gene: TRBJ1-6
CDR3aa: CASSVFSSYNSPLHF

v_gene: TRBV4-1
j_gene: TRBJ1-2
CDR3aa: CASSQEGQNLYGYTF

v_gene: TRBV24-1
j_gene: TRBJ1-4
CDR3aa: CATSDLPGTGKEKLFF

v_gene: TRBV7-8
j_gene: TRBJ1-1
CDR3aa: CASSFGTGVMNTEAFF

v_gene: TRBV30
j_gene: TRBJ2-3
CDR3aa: CAWSGGPSTQYF

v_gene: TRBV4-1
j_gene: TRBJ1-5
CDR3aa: CASSQRQGGNQPQHF

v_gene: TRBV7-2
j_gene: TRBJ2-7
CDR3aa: CASSPRSSYEQYF

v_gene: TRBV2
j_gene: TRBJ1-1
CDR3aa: CASHRNTEAFF

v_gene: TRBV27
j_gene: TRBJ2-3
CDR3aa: CASSLYGGDTDTQYF

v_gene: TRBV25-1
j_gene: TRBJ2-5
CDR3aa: CASSPAGGGETQYF

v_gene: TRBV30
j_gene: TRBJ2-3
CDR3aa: CAWSVGEVTQYF

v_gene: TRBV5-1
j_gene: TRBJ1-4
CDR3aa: CASSGRGTNEKLFF

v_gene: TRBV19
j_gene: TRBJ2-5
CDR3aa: CASSTGSQETQYF

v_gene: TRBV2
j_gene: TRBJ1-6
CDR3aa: CASSEWGEIGDPLHF

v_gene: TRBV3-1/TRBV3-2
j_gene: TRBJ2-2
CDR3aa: CASSHLNTGELFF

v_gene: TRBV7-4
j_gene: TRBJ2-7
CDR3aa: CASSLRTGGVYEQYF

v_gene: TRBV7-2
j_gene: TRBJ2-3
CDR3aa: CASGWVRGATDTQYF

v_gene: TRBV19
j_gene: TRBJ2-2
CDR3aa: CASGLFLGTGELFF